One and the same sample provided the 32 T cell receptor beta chains below, sequenced in a study of shared clonotypes between healthy human individuals. Assay: immunoSEQ multiplex PCR; the TCRdb copy retains only in-frame clones and omits some. The data show approximately 2,000,000 clones, roughly 90% seen once. Sample: naive CD4+ T cells from PBMCs. Subset specified: CD45RA+ positively selected. The receptors here all came from a young man in good health. Some clones in this sample may be carry-over from other donors' samples.

DNA for the CDR3: TGTGCCAGCAGTTTATTTGTAGAGCGGGAGGGCTCCTACGAGCAGTACTTC. It codes for CASSLFVEREGSYEQYF. V usage is TRBV27 and J usage is TRBJ2-7, with 10 bases fitting TRBD2. This CDR3 contains 17 residues. Germline V gives CDR1 MNHEY, CDR2 SMNVEV (reference sequence). V gave up 1 base and J gave up 0 bases; unmatched junction bases: 6.

The chain couples TRBV19 to TRBJ2-7; 9 bases align to TRBD2. V gave up 5 bases and J gave up 0 bases; unmatched junction bases: 5. CDR3 length: 15 amino acids. Germline V CDR1 and CDR2: LNHDA, SQIVND (reference sequence). The CDR3 region has the DNA TGTGCCAGTAGTCCAATAGCGGGAGCCTCCTACGAGCAGTACTTC. It translates to CASSPIAGASYEQYF.

The rearrangement joins TRBV7-9 to TRBJ2-3, with 9 bases identical to TRBD2. The V gene's germline CDR1 is SEHNR and CDR2 FQNEAQ (reference sequence). Germline trimming cut 4 bases from V and 3 bases from J; bases unmatched to any gene: 2. This CDR3 is built from 14 residues. The CDR3 reads CASSYLAGTDTQYF. As DNA, the CDR3 is TGTGCCAGCAGCTACCTAGCGGGAACAGATACGCAGTATTTT.

V is TRBV5-1 and J is TRBJ2-7; D gene unclear. V was clipped by 0 bases and J by 5 bases, with 9 bases between them. Germline CDR1 is SGHRS and CDR2 is YFSETQ. This CDR3 contains 13 residues. The CDR3 nucleotides are TGCGCCAGCAGCTTGGTGTCGAGCGACGAGCAGTACTTC. As protein: CASSLVSSDEQYF.

Comments on this clone: This same CDR3 is encoded by further DNA sequences in the sample. The chain uses TRBV28 and TRBJ2-3; 7 bases are a match to TRBD2. Trimming at V came to 3 bases and at J to 1 base, leaving 1 base not matched to a gene. The germline CDR1 and CDR2 sequences are MDHEN and SYDVKM. CDR3 length: 14 amino acids. CDR3 loop: CASSLLAGTDTQYF. DNA for the CDR3: TGTGCCAGCAGTTTGCTAGCGGGCACAGATACGCAGTATTTT. Filled out from reference TRBV28 and TRBJ2-3, the complete variable domain reads DVKVTQSSRYLVKRTGEKVFLECVQDMDHENMFWYRQDPGLGLRLIYFSYDVKMKEKGDIPEGYSVSREKKERFSLILESASTNQTSMYLCASSLLAGTDTQYFGPGTRLTVL.

The rearrangement joins TRBV5-4 to TRBJ1-3, with TRBD1 matching 7 bases. Trimming at V came to 3 bases and at J to 0 bases, leaving 6 bases not matched to a gene. CDR1 is SGHNT, CDR2 YYREEE, per germline (reference sequence). The CDR3 runs to 16 residues. This chain's CDR3 is CASSYSGDSSGNTIYF. CDR3 nucleotides: TGTGCCAGCAGCTACTCAGGGGACAGCTCTGGAAACACCATATATTTT.

This chain connects TRBV9 to TRBJ2-1; possibly TRBD2 for D (6 bases). CDR3 size: 15 residues. The germline CDR1 and CDR2 sequences are SGDLS and YYNGEE. Trimming removed 3 bases from V and 6 bases from J, with 16 bases in between. CDR3 DNA: TGTGCCAGCAGCGGGCTATGGGGGGAGTTCAATGAGCAGTTCTTC. It specifies CASSGLWGEFNEQFF. Using reference TRBV9 and TRBJ2-1 for the parts outside the CDR3, the full variable domain is DSGVTQTPKHLITATGQRVTLRCSPRSGDLSVYWYQQSLDQGLQFLIQYYNGEERAKGNILERFSAQQFPDLHSELNLSSLELGDSALYFCASSGLWGEFNEQFFGPGTRLTVL.

V is TRBV19 and J is TRBJ1-1, with no clear D. This CDR3 has 10 amino acids. Germline CDR1 LNHDA, CDR2 SQIVND (reference sequence). V was clipped by 10 bases and J by 1 base, with 4 bases between them. The CDR3, as DNA: TGTGCCACCGGGAACACTGAAGCTTTCTTT. Translated, it gives CATGNTEAFF.

The chain combines TRBV4-1 with TRBJ2-3, with D possibly TRBD2 on 7 matching bases. There are 15 residues in the CDR3. Trimming stripped 3 bases from V and 4 bases from J, with 14 bases between. The germline V gene encodes CDR1 MGHRA and CDR2 YSYEKL. The CDR3 sequence is CASSHPGGRADTQYF. In DNA form, the CDR3 reads TGCGCCAGCAGCCACCCCGGGGGGCGGGCAGATACGCAGTATTTT.

This chain uses TRBV7-8 with TRBJ2-7; TRBD2 matches at 8 bases. Germline values: CDR1 SGHVS, CDR2 FQNEAQ. Trimming took 5 bases from V and 1 from J; bases not matched to a gene: 13. The CDR3 totals 17 residues. The CDR3 DNA sequence: TGTGCCAGCAGCCCCAGCCAGGGACTAGTTGGGTCCTACGAGCAGTACTTC. Protein sequence: CASSPSQGLVGSYEQYF.

The chain combines TRBV7-3 with TRBJ2-1; D is ambiguous. Trimming took off 5 bases at V and 4 bases at J, with 9 bases between the two ends. The V gene's germline CDR1 is SGHTA and CDR2 FQGTGA. The CDR3 contains 13 residues. The CDR3 loop is CASSGGAYNEQFF. The CDR3 bases are TGTGCCAGCAGCGGCGGAGCGTACAATGAGCAGTTCTTC.

CDR3: CASRNSGTAKMYEQYF. CDR3 nucleotide sequence: TGTGCCAGCAGAAACTCGGGGACCGCGAAAATGTACGAGCAGTACTTC. The chain carries TRBV6-6 and TRBJ2-7, with D perhaps TRBD1 or TRBD2 (5 bases each). V dropped 6 bases and J dropped 4 bases, with 22 bases sitting between them. This CDR3 is built from 16 residues. Germline V gene sequence: CDR1 MNHNY, CDR2 SVGAGI (reference sequence).

A remark on this clone: Other DNA sequences in the sample encode the same CDR3. This CDR3 is CASSEGVNYGYTF. Here the CDR3 DNA reads TGTGCCAGCAGTGAAGGGGTCAACTATGGCTACACCTTC. The chain couples TRBV2 to TRBJ1-2; D uncertain. The CDR3 spans 13 residues. The germline V gene encodes CDR1 SNHLY and CDR2 FYNNEI. The germline V and J ends were trimmed by 1 base and 2 bases, with 5 bases remaining between them.

This rearrangement joins TRBV28 to TRBJ2-3; D ambiguous. Germline CDR1 reads MDHEN; CDR2 reads SYDVKM. Deletions cut 11 bases from V and 1 base from J, with 13 bases between. The CDR3 loop spans 13 amino acids. CDR3 sequence reads: CASRWAGTDTQYF. The CDR3 DNA is TGTGCCTCGCGGTGGGCGGGCACAGATACGCAGTATTTT.

The CDR3 reads CATSRAGYPGEQYF. CDR3 DNA sequence: TGTGCCACCTCCCGGGCAGGGTATCCGGGGGAGCAGTACTTC. This sequence joins TRBV28 and TRBJ2-7; D could derive from TRBD1 or TRBD2 (5 bases each). The germline V gene encodes CDR1 MDHEN and CDR2 SYDVKM. The CDR3 runs 14 residues. V was cut by 10 bases and J by 7 bases, with 23 bases left in between.

The chain uses TRBV14 and TRBJ1-3; the D is unclear. The V gene lost 1 base and the J gene lost 10 bases, with 14 bases spanning the gap. CDR1 and CDR2 (germline): SGHDN, FVKESK. CDR3 size: 14 residues. The CDR3, as DNA: TGTGCCAGCAGCCAAGGGAACCTAATTAGGACCATATATTTT. Amino acids: CASSQGNLIRTIYF.

This chain uses TRBV2 with TRBJ2-7; 7 nucleotides agree with TRBD1. Trimming took 6 bases from V and 6 from J; bases not matched to a gene: 11. This CDR3 contains 14 residues. CDR1 and CDR2 (germline): SNHLY, FYNNEI. The CDR3 region has the DNA TGTGCCAGCAGCGTCGAAGGGGGCCTCGGCGAGCAGTACTTC. Translated: CASSVEGGLGEQYF.

This chain's CDR3 is CASSKLAGGTGELFF. CDR3 DNA: TGTGCCAGCAGCAAATTAGCGGGAGGGACCGGGGAGCTGTTTTTT. V gene TRBV7-3 combines with J gene TRBJ2-2; TRBD2 matches 11 bases. Unmatched junction bases numbered 4, after V lost 5 bases and J lost 5 bases. Germline V gene sequence: CDR1 SGHTA, CDR2 FQGTGA. The CDR3 runs to 15 residues.

The gene calls are TRBV28 and TRBJ1-2; tentatively, D is TRBD1 (6 bases). The V gene lost 8 bases and the J gene lost 7 bases, with 17 bases spanning the gap. The CDR3 is 13 amino acids. Germline values: CDR1 MDHEN, CDR2 SYDVKM. The CDR3 region is CASHSGGDGGYTF. The CDR3 bases are TGTGCCAGCCATTCGGGGGGCGATGGTGGCTACACCTTC.

V is TRBV10-3 and J is TRBJ2-2, with 7 bases that match TRBD1. Per the germline V gene, CDR1 is ENHRY and CDR2 is SYGVKD. The J segment lost 2 bases and the V segment lost 2 bases, leaving 2 bases of the junction unmatched. The CDR3 extends over 15 amino acids. The CDR3 DNA sequence: TGTGCCATCAGTGAGGGACAGGCAAACACCGGGGAGCTGTTTTTT. This gives the protein CAISEGQANTGELFF.

The chain uses TRBV18 and TRBJ2-7, with no clear D. Between the trimmed V and J ends, which lost 1 base and 3 bases, there was a span of 13 bases. Germline CDR1 KGHSH, CDR2 LQKENI. The length of the CDR3 is 15 residues. The CDR3 loop reads CASSPQVNPSYEQYF. The CDR3, as DNA: TGTGCCAGCTCACCACAGGTAAACCCTAGCTACGAGCAGTACTTC.

CDR3 in amino acids: CASSGKWDTEAFF. The CDR3 bases are TGTGCCAGCTCCGGCAAATGGGACACTGAAGCTTTCTTT. The gene calls are TRBV18 and TRBJ1-1, with D unclear. The CDR3 runs 13 residues. The germline V gene has CDR1 KGHSH and CDR2 LQKENI. The V end lost 6 bases, the J end lost 3 bases, and 11 bases lay between the germline ends.

V usage is TRBV28 and J usage is TRBJ2-2; 10 bases align to TRBD2. Germline CDR1 and CDR2: MDHEN and SYDVKM. The V and J ends lost 5 bases and 7 bases, in that order; junction bases with no gene match: 7. The CDR3 runs to 15 residues. The CDR3 is CASSAGTSVYGELFF. The CDR3 DNA sequence: TGTGCCAGCAGTGCGGGGACTAGCGTATACGGGGAGCTGTTTTTT.

Turning to this clone: This same CDR3 is encoded by further DNA sequences in the sample. The chain carries TRBV2 and TRBJ2-5, with D perhaps matching TRBD1 (6 bases). Trimming cost V 4 bases and J 2 bases, with 11 bases left between them. The CDR3 is made up of 14 amino acids. In germline, CDR1 is SNHLY, CDR2 FYNNEI. The DNA for the CDR3 is TGTGCCAGCAGTGGCCGGACAGCACAAGAGACCCAGTACTTC. Its translation: CASSGRTAQETQYF.

The gene calls are TRBV10-3 and TRBJ2-1; D gene unclear. The CDR3 extends over 13 amino acids. The V gene lost 10 bases and the J gene lost 7 bases, with 17 bases spanning the gap. Germline loops: CDR1 ENHRY, CDR2 SYGVKD. The CDR3 sequence is CATLGTAKNEQFF. DNA for the CDR3: TGTGCCACCCTAGGAACGGCCAAGAATGAGCAGTTCTTC.

The chain employs TRBV9 and TRBJ2-1; maybe TRBD2 (6 bases). CDR1 SGDLS and CDR2 YYNGEE come from the germline V gene. The CDR3 runs 16 residues. The germline V and J ends were trimmed by 4 bases and 0 bases, with 14 bases remaining between them. CDR3 sequence (DNA): TGTGCCAGCAGCTCCGGGGGAGTCCCCTCCTACAATGAGCAGTTCTTC. Translating gives CASSSGGVPSYNEQFF.

This clone was detected only once. The chain has TRBV5-1 and TRBJ2-2; no clear D gene. This CDR3 is 13 amino acids long. V was shortened by 4 bases and J by 7 bases, with 11 bases between the two germline ends. Germline loops: CDR1 SGHRS, CDR2 YFSETQ. The CDR3 nucleotides are TGCGCCAGCAGCCCCGAACTGGACGGGGAGCTGTTTTTT. Encoded protein: CASSPELDGELFF. The whole variable domain, remainder taken from reference TRBV5-1 and TRBJ2-2, is KAGVTQTPRYLIKTRGQQVTLSCSPISGHRSVSWYQQTPGQGLQFLFEYFSETQRNKGNFPGRFSGRQFSNSRSEMNVSTLELGDSALYLCASSPELDGELFFGEGSRLTVL.

The chain uses TRBV5-1 and TRBJ2-7, with 9 positions matching TRBD2. Germline CDR1 is SGHRS and CDR2 is YFSETQ. The trim removed 0 bases at V and 6 bases at J, leaving 7 bases unmatched. The CDR3 runs 15 residues. Here the CDR3 reads CASSLEGGRGSEQYF. The CDR3, as DNA: TGCGCCAGCAGCTTGGAAGGCGGGAGGGGAAGCGAGCAGTACTTC.

Worth noting for this clone: Other nucleotide sequences in the sample specify the same CDR3. J is TRBJ2-5 and V is TRBV7-9, with 7 nucleotides matching TRBD2. Germline CDR1 reads SEHNR; CDR2 reads FQNEAQ (reference sequence). Unmatched junction bases numbered 4, after V lost 1 base and J lost 5 bases. The CDR3 is 14 residues long. CDR3 bases: TGTGCCAGCAGCTTAGGCGGGAGAGAGGAGACCCAGTACTTC. It encodes CASSLGGREETQYF.

The chain joins TRBV2 to TRBJ2-2; D gene uncertain. The CDR3 totals 15 residues. Germline loops: CDR1 SNHLY, CDR2 FYNNEI. V dropped 4 bases and J dropped 7 bases, with 16 bases sitting between them. This CDR3 reads CASSVNLGSVGELFF. CDR3 sequence (DNA): TGTGCCAGCAGTGTTAATCTAGGGTCGGTCGGGGAGCTGTTTTTT.

The rearrangement links TRBV7-9 to TRBJ2-5; 7 bases line up with TRBD1. The V segment lost 2 bases and the J segment 1 base; nucleotides outside the gene matches: 4. Germline lookup yields CDR1 SEHNR and CDR2 FQNEAQ (reference sequence). The CDR3 is 15 amino acids. This CDR3 is CASSLLGQVQETQYF. DNA for the CDR3: TGTGCCAGCAGCTTATTAGGACAGGTCCAAGAGACCCAGTACTTC.

This chain connects TRBV28 to TRBJ1-2; perhaps TRBD1 as D (5 bases). The germline V gene encodes CDR1 MDHEN and CDR2 SYDVKM. CDR3 length equals 13 residues. V lost 3 bases and J lost 4, with 9 bases in between. DNA of the CDR3: TGTGCCAGCAGTTTCGGGGCCATCTATGGCTACACCTTC. It codes for CASSFGAIYGYTF.